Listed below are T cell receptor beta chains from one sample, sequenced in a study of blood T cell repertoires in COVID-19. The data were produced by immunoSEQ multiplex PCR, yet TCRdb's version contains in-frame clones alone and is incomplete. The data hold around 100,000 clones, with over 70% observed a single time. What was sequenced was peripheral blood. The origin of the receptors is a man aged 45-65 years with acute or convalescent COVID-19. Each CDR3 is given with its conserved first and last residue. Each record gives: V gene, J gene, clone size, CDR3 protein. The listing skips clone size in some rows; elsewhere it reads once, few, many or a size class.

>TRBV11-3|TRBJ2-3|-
CASSSTAVSGGLTDTQYF
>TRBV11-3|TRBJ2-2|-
CASSLSSGELFF
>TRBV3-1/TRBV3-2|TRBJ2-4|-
CASSLNIPGTSGNKAKNIQYF
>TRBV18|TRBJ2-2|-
CASSWTGGELFF
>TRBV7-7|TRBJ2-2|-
CAIGASSGGAAGELFF
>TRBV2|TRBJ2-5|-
CASRTDQETQYF
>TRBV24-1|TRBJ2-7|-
CATSDTGTGVYEQYF
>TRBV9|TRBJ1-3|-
CASSAGGTIYF
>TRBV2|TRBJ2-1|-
CASSVGGGGGEQFF
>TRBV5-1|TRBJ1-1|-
CASSSPGTGITEAFF
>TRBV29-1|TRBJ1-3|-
CSVEAAGQRNTIYF
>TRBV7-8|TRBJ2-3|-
CASSLLTGGSPDTQYF
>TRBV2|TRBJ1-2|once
CASSRTTDRGHGYTF
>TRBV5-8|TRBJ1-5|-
CASSLAQTNQPQHF
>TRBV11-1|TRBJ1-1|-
CASSLVTGQRPFF
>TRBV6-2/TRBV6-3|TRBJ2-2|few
CASSYSVQRGGPAGELFF
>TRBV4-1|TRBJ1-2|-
CASSQDSRDYYGYTF
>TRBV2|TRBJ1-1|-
CASTLGAFF
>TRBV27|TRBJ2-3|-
CASSLFRGSTDTQYF
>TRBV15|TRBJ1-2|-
CATSRSRDRDRYTF
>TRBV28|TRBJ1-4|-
CASSQNRGLSEKLFF
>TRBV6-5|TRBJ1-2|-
CASSSIPLGAYGYTF
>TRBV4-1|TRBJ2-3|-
CASSQGPLAGGLFTDTQYF
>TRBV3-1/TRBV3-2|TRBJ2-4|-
CASSQLTIPLYF
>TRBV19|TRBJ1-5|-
CASSIAMRQPQHF
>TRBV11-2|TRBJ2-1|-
CASTRSGEGSYNEQFF
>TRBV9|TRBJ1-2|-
CASSAGGYSGSNYGYTF
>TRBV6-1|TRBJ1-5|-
CASSEAAPTGNQPQHF
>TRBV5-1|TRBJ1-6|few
CASSSGQPNSPLHF
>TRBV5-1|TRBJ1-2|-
CASSLGAEANYGYTF
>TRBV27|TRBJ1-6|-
CASSSLDRASVSSYNSPLHF
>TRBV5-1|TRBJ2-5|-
CASSWDSFQETQYF
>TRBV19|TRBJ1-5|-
CASSIDRRGNQPQHF
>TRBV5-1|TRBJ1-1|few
CASRTTGIGTEAFF
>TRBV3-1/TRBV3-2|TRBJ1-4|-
CASSTRGEVFF
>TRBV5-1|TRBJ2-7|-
CASSWLGGSEQYF